Listed below are T cell receptor beta chains from one sample, sequenced in a study of regulatory dendritic cells for organ transplantation. Their antigen targets remain unknown. Only in-frame clones appear in the TCRdb table, and some are missing; sequencing was by immunoSEQ multiplex PCR. Of about 10,000 clones detected, about 71% appear once; the ten largest clones hold 0.45% to 0.7%. Sequenced material: naive CD4+ T cells from blood cultured with dendritic cells. These receptors all come from a human donor in good health. CDR3s include the opening cysteine and the closing phenylalanine or tryptophan. Expanded clones get a size class; other rows say once, few or many, or leave the size out.

TRBJ2-3	.	TRBV7-3	CASSLAPGLAGGSSTDTQYF
TRBJ2-7	.	TRBV6-1	CASWTGGNEQYF
TRBJ2-2	.	TRBV4-2	CASSQGRDTGELFF
TRBJ2-7	.	TRBV5-5	CASSRKGEKGYEQYF
TRBJ2-7	few	TRBV5-4	CASSQTGSYEQYF
TRBJ1-1	few	TRBV12-5	CASGLTSEAFF
TRBJ2-2	few	TRBV15	CATSSRQGANTGELFF
TRBJ2-1	.	TRBV5-5	CASSFSRLAGGPRQFF
TRBJ2-7	few	TRBV5-1	CASSIGTLGEQYF
TRBJ2-2	.	TRBV7-3	CASSISQGTGELFF
TRBJ2-5	.	TRBV5-1	CASSLGDSHQETQYF
TRBJ2-6	.	TRBV7-2	CASSSDSSAGANVLTF
TRBJ2-7	.	TRBV28	CASSLGSATYEQYF
TRBJ1-2	.	TRBV7-2	CASSLALLTGAPYGYTF